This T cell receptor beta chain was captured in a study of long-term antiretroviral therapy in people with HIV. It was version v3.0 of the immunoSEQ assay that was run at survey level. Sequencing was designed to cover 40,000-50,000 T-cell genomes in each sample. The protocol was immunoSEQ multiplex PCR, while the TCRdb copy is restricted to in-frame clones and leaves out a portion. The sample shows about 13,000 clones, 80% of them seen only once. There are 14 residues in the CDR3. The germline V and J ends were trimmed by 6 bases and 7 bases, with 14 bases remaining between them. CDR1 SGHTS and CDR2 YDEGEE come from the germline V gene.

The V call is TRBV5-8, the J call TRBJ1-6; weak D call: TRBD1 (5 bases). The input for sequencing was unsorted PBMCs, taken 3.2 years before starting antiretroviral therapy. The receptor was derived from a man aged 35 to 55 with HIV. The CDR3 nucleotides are TGTGCCAGCACCGCGGGACGTGAGAATTCACCCCTCCACTTT. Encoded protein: CASTAGRENSPLHF.